The 20 T cell receptor beta chains reported below all come from one sample, sequenced in a study of cytomegalovirus exposure and HLA in healthy donors. The PCR was carried out with 60 Vbeta primers and 13 Jbeta primers. Here immunoSEQ multiplex PCR was the method, and the copy in TCRdb shows in-frame clones only, minus some. The sample carries more than 85,000 clones, 65% to 90% recorded once. Sequenced sample: PBMCs. The receptors were gathered from a woman aged 25 to 39 in good health and CMV-seronegative.

The CDR3 DNA follows: TGTGCCAGCAGTGGCCGAGGGGGGGGTAATGGCTACACCTTC. Translation: CASSGRGGGNGYTF. The rearrangement uses TRBV25-1 and TRBJ1-2, with D tentatively TRBD1 (6 bases). The CDR3 sequence is 14 residues long. Trimming cost V 4 bases and J 6 bases, with 15 bases left between them. Germline V gives CDR1 MGHDK, CDR2 SYGVNS.

The rearrangement uses TRBV9 and TRBJ2-5; D uncertain. The J call is in doubt because the DNA end fits TRBJ2-7 better. The CDR3 contains 14 residues. From germline, CDR1 is SGDLS and CDR2 YYNGEE. In DNA form, the CDR3 reads TGTGCCAGCAGCGTAGGCGCGCTAACCTACGAGCAGTACTTC. This gives the protein CASSVGALTYEQYF.

The chain uses TRBV27 and TRBJ1-1; 10 bases agree with TRBD1. The CDR3 extends over 13 amino acids. Trimming at V came to 5 bases and at J to 7 bases, leaving 4 bases not matched to a gene. CDR1 is MNHEY and CDR2 is SMNVEV in the germline V gene (reference sequence). The CDR3 coding sequence is TGTGCCAGCAGTCCGGACAGGGGGAGTGAAGCTTTCTTT. Translation: CASSPDRGSEAFF.

The V call is TRBV5-1, the J call TRBJ2-3; tentatively, D is TRBD2 (5 bases). CDR3 length: 15 amino acids. V lost 0 bases and J 2 bases, leaving 10 bases between the germline ends. CDR1 and CDR2 from the germline V gene are SGHRS and YFSETQ. The CDR3: CASSLGAADTDTQYF. Written as DNA, the CDR3 is TGCGCCAGCAGCTTGGGAGCAGCGGACACAGATACGCAGTATTTT.

The chain uses TRBV28 and TRBJ2-2; possibly TRBD2 for D (5 bases). V lost 7 bases and J 6 bases, leaving 18 bases between the germline ends. The CDR3 runs to 15 residues. The germline CDR1 and CDR2 sequences are MDHEN and SYDVKM. In DNA form, the CDR3 reads TGTGCCAGCACGGAGACTAACCAGATGTCCGGGGAGCTGTTTTTT. Translating it yields CASTETNQMSGELFF. The whole variable domain, remainder taken from reference TRBV28 and TRBJ2-2, is DVKVTQSSRYLVKRTGEKVFLECVQDMDHENMFWYRQDPGLGLRLIYFSYDVKMKEKGDIPEGYSVSREKKERFSLILESASTNQTSMYLCASTETNQMSGELFFGEGSRLTVL.

The V call is TRBV30, the J call TRBJ2-1, with D maybe TRBD2 (5 bases). The V gene's germline CDR1 is GTSNPN and CDR2 SVGIG (reference sequence). The CDR3 covers 14 residues. The CDR3 DNA sequence: TGTGCTGAAGTTAGAGGACTCACCTGGAATGAGCAGTTCTTC. This translates into CAEVRGLTWNEQFF.

V gene TRBV5-1 combines with J gene TRBJ2-7, with a tentative D call TRBD2 (6 bases). The CDR3 loop spans 16 amino acids. The germline V gene has CDR1 SGHRS and CDR2 YFSETQ. V shed 4 bases and J shed 0 bases, with 17 bases lying between them. The CDR3 sequence is CASSPGRNGSSYEQYF. For the CDR3, the DNA is TGCGCCAGCAGCCCAGGACGGAACGGGAGCTCCTACGAGCAGTACTTC. Full variable domain (outside the CDR3, taken from reference TRBV5-1 and TRBJ2-7): KAGVTQTPRYLIKTRGQQVTLSCSPISGHRSVSWYQQTPGQGLQFLFEYFSETQRNKGNFPGRFSGRQFSNSRSEMNVSTLELGDSALYLCASSPGRNGSSYEQYFGPGTRLTVT.

This clone is a singleton in its sample. The chain recombines TRBV5-1 with TRBJ1-1; 8 bases align to TRBD1. The V gene's germline CDR1 is SGHRS and CDR2 YFSETQ. Trimming removed 3 bases from V and 11 bases from J; junction bases left unmatched: 12. The CDR3 loop spans 14 amino acids. The CDR3 sequence is CASSSGTGDGWAFF. CDR3 bases: TGCGCCAGCAGCTCGGGGACAGGTGATGGTTGGGCTTTCTTT.

The chain carries TRBV27 and TRBJ1-5, with D perhaps TRBD1 (6 bases). V was shortened by 4 bases and J by 0 bases, with 13 bases between the two germline ends. Germline V gene sequence: CDR1 MNHEY, CDR2 SMNVEV (reference sequence). The CDR3 totals 16 residues. The chain's CDR3 is CASSSSGEYSNQPQHF. The CDR3 DNA follows: TGTGCCAGCAGTTCCTCAGGGGAGTATAGCAATCAGCCCCAGCATTTT.

CDR3 protein: CASSWNTGGDVTQYF. The CDR3 DNA follows: TGCGCCAGCAGCTGGAACACAGGGGGCGACGTGACCCAGTACTTC. V gene TRBV5-1 combines with J gene TRBJ2-5; 9 bases match TRBD1. The CDR3 consists of 15 residues. V trimming: 3 bases; J trimming: 7 bases; junction bases outside the gene matches: 10. CDR1 SGHRS and CDR2 YFSETQ come from the germline V gene.

The chain's CDR3 is CASSREASGNNEQFF. The CDR3 DNA is TGTGCCAGCAGCCGCGAGGCTTCGGGGAACAATGAGCAGTTCTTC. The rearrangement uses TRBV7-6 and TRBJ2-1; possible D gene TRBD2, 5 bases. The CDR3 loop spans 15 amino acids. V lost 5 bases, J lost 5 bases, and 16 bases lay in between. CDR1 SGHVS and CDR2 FNYEAQ come from the germline V gene.

The chain recombines TRBV15 with TRBJ2-2, with D tentatively TRBD2 (5 bases). V dropped 4 bases and J dropped 6 bases, with 9 bases sitting between them. Germline CDR1 and CDR2: LNHNV and YYDKDF (reference sequence). The CDR3 is 13 residues long. The CDR3 here is CATSKLGAGELFF. DNA for the CDR3: TGTGCCACCAGCAAACTCGGGGCCGGGGAGCTGTTTTTT.

The genes are TRBV7-2 and TRBJ2-7; TRBD1 matches 10 bases. J was trimmed by 0 bases and V by 5 bases; bases with no gene match: 4. There are 15 residues in the CDR3. CDR1 and CDR2 from the germline V gene are SGHTA and FQGNSA. Written as DNA, the CDR3 is TGTGCCAGCAGCCCGGGACAGGGGCCCTCCTACGAGCAGTACTTC. This translates into CASSPGQGPSYEQYF.

The count of this clone is one. The gene calls are TRBV6-1 and TRBJ2-7, with TRBD2 matching 7 bases. The CDR3 loop spans 14 amino acids. Trimming removed 3 bases from V and 1 base from J; junction bases left unmatched: 3. Germline V gene sequence: CDR1 MNHNS, CDR2 SASEGT. CDR3 loop: CASSEPGGSYEQYF. The CDR3 DNA sequence: TGTGCCAGCAGTGAGCCGGGGGGATCCTACGAGCAGTACTTC.

The chain is built from TRBV28 and TRBJ2-1, with D possibly being TRBD2 (5 bases). V gave up 8 bases and J gave up 2 bases, with 10 bases separating them. The CDR3 has 13 amino acids. Germline V lookup: CDR1 MDHEN, CDR2 SYDVKM. The CDR3: CASVLATYNEQFF. The CDR3 coding sequence is TGTGCCAGCGTTCTAGCTACCTACAATGAGCAGTTCTTC.

This sequence joins TRBV30 and TRBJ1-6, with a weak D call TRBD1 (6 bases). V gave up 5 bases and J gave up 8 bases, with 22 bases separating them. The germline gives CDR1 GTSNPN, CDR2 SVGIG (reference sequence). The CDR3 is 16 amino acids. The DNA of the CDR3 is TGTGCCTGGCTGAGTGGCCCCGGCAGGGGAGATTCACCCCTCCACTTT. Translated, it gives CAWLSGPGRGDSPLHF.

The CDR3 DNA is TGCGCCAGCAGCTTTATGAGCACAGATACGCAGTATTTT. Translating gives CASSFMSTDTQYF. The V call is TRBV5-1, the J call TRBJ2-3, with unresolved D. This CDR3 region has 13 residues. Trimming took off 2 bases at V and 0 bases at J, with 4 bases between the two ends. Per the germline V gene, CDR1 is SGHRS and CDR2 is YFSETQ.

Only one count was recorded for this clone. J is TRBJ2-1 and V is TRBV6-5; TRBD2 matches 9 bases. V gave up 6 bases and J gave up 5 bases; unmatched junction bases: 8. CDR3 length: 15 residues. CDR1 and CDR2 (germline): MNHEY, SVGAGI. CDR3 bases: TGTGCCAGCAGCCCCGTCGCGGGAGGGAACAATGAGCAGTTCTTC. Translated, it gives CASSPVAGGNNEQFF.

There are a few counts of this clone. The chain carries TRBV7-8 and TRBJ2-5, with D possibly being TRBD2 (6 bases). V gave up 5 bases and J gave up 2 bases, with 15 bases separating them. The CDR3 totals 15 residues. Germline CDR1 is SGHVS and CDR2 is FQNEAQ. The CDR3 loop reads CASSVFSGVQETQYF. In nucleotides, the CDR3 is TGTGCCAGCAGCGTCTTTAGCGGCGTACAAGAGACCCAGTACTTC.

The V gene is TRBV6-5, the J gene TRBJ2-5; 10 bases agree with TRBD1. Matching the DNA end better, TRBJ2-7 makes the J call doubtful. Looked up from germline, CDR1 is MNHEY and CDR2 is SVGAGI. The CDR3 runs 15 residues. The CDR3 nucleotides read TGTGCCAGCAGGGGGACAGGGGAAAAGGCCTACGAGCAGTACTTC. Protein sequence: CASRGTGEKAYEQYF.